These 21 T cell receptor beta chains were all obtained from the same sample, sequenced in a study of blood T cell repertoires in COVID-19. Clones were sequenced by immunoSEQ multiplex PCR, and TCRdb holds only the in-frame ones, with some missing. The sample shows under 300,000 clones, just under 90% of them seen only once. Sequencing input: PBMCs or T cells enriched from blood (not recorded which). Source of these receptors: a woman in her fifties or sixties who had recovered from COVID-19.

The chain joins TRBV9 to TRBJ2-1; possible D gene TRBD1, 5 bases. The V gene lost 1 base and the J gene lost 12 bases, with 14 bases spanning the gap. The germline gives CDR1 SGDLS, CDR2 YYNGEE. There are 13 residues in the CDR3. The CDR3 nucleotides read TGTGCCAGCAGCGTACAGGGCCTCAGCTGGCAGTTCTTC. It codes for CASSVQGLSWQFF.

The rearrangement uses TRBV6-5 and TRBJ1-5; D call uncertain. Trimming cost V 5 bases and J 1 base, with 9 bases left between them. CDR1 is MNHEY, CDR2 SVGAGI, per germline. The CDR3 is made up of 14 amino acids. The CDR3 spells CASSLEGSNQPQHF. The CDR3 coding sequence is TGTGCCAGCAGTCTGGAGGGCAGCAATCAGCCCCAGCATTTT.

CDR3 bases: TGTGCCAGCAGTGAGACCGGGGATGGCTACACCTTC. This sequence encodes CASSETGDGYTF. The rearrangement links TRBV6-1 to TRBJ1-2; D remains ambiguous. The V end lost 3 bases, the J end lost 6 bases, and 8 bases lay between the germline ends. Per the germline V gene, CDR1 is MNHNS and CDR2 is SASEGT. This CDR3 is built from 12 residues.

The chain has TRBV28 and TRBJ1-1, with a tentative D call TRBD1 (6 bases). This CDR3 comprises 13 residues. Trimming pared 6 bases from V and 7 bases from J, leaving 15 bases between. Germline V lookup: CDR1 MDHEN, CDR2 SYDVKM. CDR3 sequence: CASSPPGTLEAFF. For the CDR3, the DNA is TGTGCCAGCAGCCCCCCCGGGACACTTGAAGCTTTCTTT.

J is TRBJ2-7 and V is TRBV3-1 (or the pseudogene TRBV3-2); weak D call: TRBD1 (5 bases). The CDR3 contains 13 residues. CDR1 and CDR2 (germline): LGHDT, YNNKEL (reference sequence). V was cut by 4 bases and J by 6 bases, with 13 bases left in between. The CDR3 DNA is TGTGCCAGCAGCCTTACCTCTAGGGGCGAGCAGTACTTC. It encodes CASSLTSRGEQYF.

This clone was recorded once. The gene calls are TRBV15 and TRBJ1-3, with a possible D match to TRBD1 (5 bases). This CDR3 has 18 residues. The V end was cut by 0 bases, the J end by 0 bases, with 15 bases between. The germline V gene encodes CDR1 LNHNV and CDR2 YYDKDF (reference sequence). The CDR3 bases are TGTGCCACCAGCAGAGATAAGGGACTCCTGGCCTCTGGAAACACCATATATTTT. Protein: CATSRDKGLLASGNTIYF.

J is TRBJ1-2 and V is TRBV12-3 or TRBV12-4, with 7 bases that match TRBD1. Trimming removed 5 bases from V and 8 bases from J; junction bases left unmatched: 8. CDR3 length: 13 amino acids. CDR3 coding DNA: TGTGCCAGCAGTCCAGACAGGGTGGGAGGCTACACCTTC. It specifies CASSPDRVGGYTF.

The chain employs TRBV28 and TRBJ2-1; D not certain. The CDR3 spans 13 residues. CDR1 and CDR2 from the germline V gene are MDHEN and SYDVKM. The germline V and J ends were trimmed by 11 bases and 6 bases, with 17 bases remaining between them. CDR3 coding DNA: TGTGCCGGCTCGAGGCTGTCCCCCAATGAGCAGTTCTTC. Encoded protein: CAGSRLSPNEQFF.

The chain recombines TRBV7-9 with TRBJ2-7; TRBD1 matches at 8 bases. V was clipped by 6 bases and J by 4 bases; unmatched bases: 11. Looked up from germline, CDR1 is SEHNR and CDR2 is FQNEAQ (reference sequence). The CDR3 length is 15 residues. The CDR3 protein is CASRDDRGGKYEQYF. The CDR3, as DNA: TGTGCCAGCAGAGATGACAGGGGTGGGAAATACGAGCAGTACTTC.

This chain connects TRBV28 to TRBJ2-7; D remains ambiguous. The length of the CDR3 is 12 residues. V was cut by 5 bases and J by 4 bases, with 9 bases left in between. Germline V gene data show CDR1 as MDHEN and CDR2 as SYDVKM. The CDR3 is CASSATVYEQYF. CDR3 coding DNA: TGTGCCAGCAGTGCCACAGTGTACGAGCAGTACTTC.

This clone occurred once. The chain uses TRBV5-4 and TRBJ1-2, with 7 bases lining up with TRBD1. The CDR3 totals 14 residues. Germline V gene data show CDR1 as SGHNT and CDR2 as YYREEE (reference sequence). J gave up 2 bases and V 4 bases, and 5 bases lay outside the gene matches. Here the CDR3 reads CASSPGQNNYGYTF. As DNA, the CDR3 is TGTGCCAGCAGCCCGGGACAGAACAACTATGGCTACACCTTC.

This clone was detected only once. The chain carries TRBV3-1 (or the pseudogene TRBV3-2) and TRBJ2-2; D perhaps matches TRBD1 (5 bases). The CDR3 has 13 residues. The V end was cut by 4 bases, the J end by 3 bases, with 6 bases between. The germline V gene encodes CDR1 LGHDT and CDR2 YNNKEL (reference sequence). The CDR3 DNA reads as TGTGCCAGCAGCCCACAGGACACCGGGGAGCTGTTTTTT. Encoded protein: CASSPQDTGELFF.

The chain is built from TRBV6-5 and TRBJ1-4, with D unclear. CDR1 MNHEY and CDR2 SVGAGI come from the germline V gene. CDR3 size: 16 residues. V was shortened by 2 bases and J by 11 bases, with 21 bases between the two germline ends. As DNA, the CDR3 is TGTGCCAGCAGTTACAGGGTTCAGCTGCCCAGCGGGAAACTGTTTTTT. Protein product: CASSYRVQLPSGKLFF.

The chain couples TRBV2 to TRBJ1-4; no reliable D call. The CDR3 covers 12 residues. Germline values: CDR1 SNHLY, CDR2 FYNNEI. Trimming took 8 bases from V and 10 from J, leaving 14 bases between them. The CDR3 is CASCVEAAKLFF. CDR3 DNA sequence: TGTGCCAGCTGTGTCGAGGCTGCAAAACTGTTTTTT.

This sequence joins TRBV28 and TRBJ2-3; D might be TRBD1 (5 bases). The germline V gene encodes CDR1 MDHEN and CDR2 SYDVKM. The CDR3 runs to 13 residues. Trimming stripped 7 bases from V and 4 bases from J, with 12 bases between. The CDR3 sequence is CASTGPGPDTQYF. Written as DNA, the CDR3 is TGTGCCAGCACAGGGCCCGGGCCAGATACGCAGTATTTT.

The V and J genes are TRBV4-2 and TRBJ1-5; the D gene is possibly TRBD1 (5 bases). The germline V gene encodes CDR1 LGHNA and CDR2 YNFKEQ. V lost 0 bases, J lost 7 bases, and 10 bases lay in between. The CDR3 runs to 14 residues. In DNA form, the CDR3 reads TGTGCCAGCAGCCAAGAGAAGGGGCTGCAGCCCCAGCATTTT. Protein: CASSQEKGLQPQHF.

The V gene is TRBV4-2, the J gene TRBJ2-5, with D possibly matching TRBD2 (6 bases). V lost 2 bases and J lost 7, with 23 bases in between. CDR1 is LGHNA, CDR2 YNFKEQ, per germline. The CDR3 totals 17 residues. The DNA for the CDR3 is TGTGCCAGCAGCCAACCACTTAGCGGAGACGACCAATGGACCCAGTACTTC. This translates into CASSQPLSGDDQWTQYF.

In its sample, this clone was seen a few times. The rearrangement joins TRBV2 to TRBJ1-6; 9 bases are shared with TRBD1. Per the germline V gene, CDR1 is SNHLY and CDR2 is FYNNEI. This CDR3 is built from 14 residues. The trim removed 6 bases at V and 13 bases at J, leaving 10 bases unmatched. The CDR3 nucleotides are TGTGCCAGCAGCGGGGACAGGGCGGTACGTCCCCTCCACTTT. Encoded protein: CASSGDRAVRPLHF. The full variable domain, in which reference TRBV2 and TRBJ1-6 provide the parts outside the CDR3, is EPEVTQTPSHQVTQMGQEVILRCVPISNHLYFYWYRQILGQKVEFLVSFYNNEISEKSEIFDDQFSVERPDGSNFTLKIRSTKLEDSAMYFCASSGDRAVRPLHFGNGTRLTVT.

The rearrangement links TRBV2 to TRBJ2-2, with D possibly being TRBD1 (5 bases). The CDR3 sequence is 13 residues long. Germline CDR1 and CDR2: SNHLY and FYNNEI. Trimming stripped 6 bases from V and 6 bases from J, with 11 bases between. The CDR3, as DNA: TGTGCCAGCAGCCTACAGGCGGCCGGGGAGCTGTTTTTT. It yields the protein CASSLQAAGELFF.

The V call is TRBV11-3, the J call TRBJ2-3; TRBD1 might be the D (5 bases). Per germline, CDR1 SGHNT and CDR2 YENEEA. The CDR3 contains 14 residues. Trimming left V 8 bases short and J 5 bases short, with 17 bases between. The CDR3 bases are TGTGCCAGCGAAGACGCAGGGCCGATAGATACGCAGTATTTT. It codes for CASEDAGPIDTQYF.

This chain connects TRBV10-3 to TRBJ1-2, with D perhaps TRBD1 (5 bases). The CDR3 has 15 amino acids. Germline-derived CDR1 and CDR2 are ENHRY and SYGVKD. The V end was cut by 0 bases, the J end by 0 bases, with 8 bases between. The CDR3 reads CAISESTGANYGYTF. The CDR3 DNA reads as TGTGCCATCAGTGAGTCCACAGGCGCTAACTATGGCTACACCTTC.